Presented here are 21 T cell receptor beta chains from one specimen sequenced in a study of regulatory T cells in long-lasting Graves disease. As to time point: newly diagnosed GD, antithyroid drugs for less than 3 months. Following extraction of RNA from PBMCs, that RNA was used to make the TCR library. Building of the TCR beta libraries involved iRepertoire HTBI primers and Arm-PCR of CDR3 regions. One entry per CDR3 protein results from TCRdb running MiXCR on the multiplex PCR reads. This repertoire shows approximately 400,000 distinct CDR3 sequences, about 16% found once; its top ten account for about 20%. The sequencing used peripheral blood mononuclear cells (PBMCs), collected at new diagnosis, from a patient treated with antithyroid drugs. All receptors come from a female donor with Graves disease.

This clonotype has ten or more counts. CDR3 nucleotides: TGTGCCAGCAGCATACTCGGGACAGGGAGAAATGAGCAGTTCTTC. Its protein product is CASSILGTGRNEQFF. The chain has TRBV12-3 or TRBV12-4 and TRBJ2-1; 9 bases line up with TRBD1. The CDR3 has 15 amino acids. The V gene end was trimmed by 6 bases and the J gene end by 7 bases; junction bases not matched to a gene: 10.

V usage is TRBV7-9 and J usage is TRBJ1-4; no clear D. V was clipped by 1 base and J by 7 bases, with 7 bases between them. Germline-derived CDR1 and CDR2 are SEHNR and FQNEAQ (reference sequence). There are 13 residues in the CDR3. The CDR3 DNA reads TGTGCCAGCAGCTTAGTGTGGGGTGAAAAACTGTTTTTT. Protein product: CASSLVWGEKLFF.

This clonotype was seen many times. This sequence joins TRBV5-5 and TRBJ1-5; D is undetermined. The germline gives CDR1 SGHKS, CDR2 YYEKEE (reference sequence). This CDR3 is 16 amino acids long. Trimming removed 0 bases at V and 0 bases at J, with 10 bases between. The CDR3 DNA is TGTGCCAGCAGCTTGGGACACTCTAATAGCAATCAGCCCCAGCATTTT. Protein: CASSLGHSNSNQPQHF.

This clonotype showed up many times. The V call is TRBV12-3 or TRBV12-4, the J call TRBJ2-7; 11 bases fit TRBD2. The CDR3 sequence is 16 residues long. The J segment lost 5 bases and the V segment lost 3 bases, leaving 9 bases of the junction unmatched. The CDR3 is CASSFHRLAGGNEQYF. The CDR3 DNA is TGTGCCAGCAGTTTTCATCGCCTAGCGGGGGGAAACGAGCAGTACTTC.

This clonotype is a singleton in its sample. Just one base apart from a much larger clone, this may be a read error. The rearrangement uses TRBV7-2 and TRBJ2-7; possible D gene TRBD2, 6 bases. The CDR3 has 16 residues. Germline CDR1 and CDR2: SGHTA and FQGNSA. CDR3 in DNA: TGTGCCGGCAGCTTAGTGGGGGGATCCAGCTCCTACGAGCAGTACTTC. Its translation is CAGSLVGGSSSYEQYF.

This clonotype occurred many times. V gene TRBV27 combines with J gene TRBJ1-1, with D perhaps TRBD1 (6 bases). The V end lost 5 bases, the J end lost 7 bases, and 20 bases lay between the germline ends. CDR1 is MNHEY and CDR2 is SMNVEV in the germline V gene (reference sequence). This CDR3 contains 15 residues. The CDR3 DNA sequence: TGTGCCAGCAGTCTCCACACAGGGAATCGCATTGAAGCTTTCTTT. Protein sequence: CASSLHTGNRIEAFF.

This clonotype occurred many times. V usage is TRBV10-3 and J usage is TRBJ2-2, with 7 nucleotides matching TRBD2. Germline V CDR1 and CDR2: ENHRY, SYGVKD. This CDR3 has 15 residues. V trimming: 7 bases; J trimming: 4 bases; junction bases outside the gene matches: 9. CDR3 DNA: TGTGCCATCACCAAGGGAGGGTCCGGCACCGGGGAGCTGTTTTTT. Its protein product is CAITKGGSGTGELFF.

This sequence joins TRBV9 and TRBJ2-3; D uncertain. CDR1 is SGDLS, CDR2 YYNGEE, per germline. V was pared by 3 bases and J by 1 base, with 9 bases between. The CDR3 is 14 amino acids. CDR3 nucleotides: TGTGCCAGCAGCGGATGGTGGGGCACAGATACGCAGTATTTT. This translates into CASSGWWGTDTQYF. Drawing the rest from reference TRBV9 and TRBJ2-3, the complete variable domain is DSGVTQTPKHLITATGQRVTLRCSPRSGDLSVYWYQQSLDQGLQFLIQYYNGEERAKGNILERFSAQQFPDLHSELNLSSLELGDSALYFCASSGWWGTDTQYFGPGTRLTVL.

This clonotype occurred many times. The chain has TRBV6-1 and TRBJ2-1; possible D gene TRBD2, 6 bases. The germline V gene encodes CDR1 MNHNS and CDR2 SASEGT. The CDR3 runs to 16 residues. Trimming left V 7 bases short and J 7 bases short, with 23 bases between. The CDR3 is CASNNPGEIPGNEQFF. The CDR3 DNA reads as TGTGCCAGCAACAACCCGGGAGAAATCCCGGGTAATGAGCAGTTCTTC.

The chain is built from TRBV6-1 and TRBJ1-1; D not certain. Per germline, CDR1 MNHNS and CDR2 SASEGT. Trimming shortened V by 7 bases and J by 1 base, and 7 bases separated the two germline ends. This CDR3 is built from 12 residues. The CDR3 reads CASILTNTEAFF. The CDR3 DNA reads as TGTGCCAGCATATTAACGAACACTGAAGCTTTCTTT.

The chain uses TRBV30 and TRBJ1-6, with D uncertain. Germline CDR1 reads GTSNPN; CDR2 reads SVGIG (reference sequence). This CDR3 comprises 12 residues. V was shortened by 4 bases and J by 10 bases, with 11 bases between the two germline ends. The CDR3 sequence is CAWNMLRSPLHF. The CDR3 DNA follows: TGTGCCTGGAACATGCTGCGCTCACCCCTCCACTTT. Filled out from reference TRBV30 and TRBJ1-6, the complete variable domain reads SQTIHQWPATLVQPVGSPLSLECTVEGTSNPNLYWYRQAAGRGLQLLFYSVGIGQISSEVPQNLSASRPQDRQFILSSKKLLLSDSGFYLCAWNMLRSPLHFGNGTRLTVT.

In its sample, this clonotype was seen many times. The CDR3 DNA follows: TGCGCCAGCAGCTGGGGACAGGGAGCAGATACGCAGTATTTT. Residues: CASSWGQGADTQYF. This chain uses TRBV5-1 with TRBJ2-3; 9 nucleotides align to TRBD1. The CDR3 is made up of 14 amino acids. The germline V gene encodes CDR1 SGHRS and CDR2 YFSETQ. Trimming removed 3 bases from V and 4 bases from J; junction bases left unmatched: 3.

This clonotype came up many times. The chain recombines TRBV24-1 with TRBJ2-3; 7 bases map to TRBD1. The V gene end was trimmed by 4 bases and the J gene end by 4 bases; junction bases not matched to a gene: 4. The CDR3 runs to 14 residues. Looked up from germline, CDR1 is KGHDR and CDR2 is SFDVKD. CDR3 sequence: CATSDSQGADTQYF. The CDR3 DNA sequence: TGTGCCACCAGTGACAGCCAGGGGGCAGATACGCAGTATTTT.

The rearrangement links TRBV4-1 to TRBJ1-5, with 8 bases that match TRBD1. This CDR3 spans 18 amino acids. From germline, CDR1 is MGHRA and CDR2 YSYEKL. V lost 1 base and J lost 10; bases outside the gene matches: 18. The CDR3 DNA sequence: TGCGCCAGCAGCCAAGGCGTACAGGGGGGGGGCCTAAGTTATCCCCAGCATTTT. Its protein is CASSQGVQGGGLSYPQHF.

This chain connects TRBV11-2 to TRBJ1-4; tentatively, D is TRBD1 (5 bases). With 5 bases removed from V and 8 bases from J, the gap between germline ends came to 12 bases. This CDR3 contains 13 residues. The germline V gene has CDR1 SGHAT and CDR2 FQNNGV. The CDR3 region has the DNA TGTGCCAGCAGCCCGATGGGGGAGGAAAAACTGTTTTTT. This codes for CASSPMGEEKLFF.

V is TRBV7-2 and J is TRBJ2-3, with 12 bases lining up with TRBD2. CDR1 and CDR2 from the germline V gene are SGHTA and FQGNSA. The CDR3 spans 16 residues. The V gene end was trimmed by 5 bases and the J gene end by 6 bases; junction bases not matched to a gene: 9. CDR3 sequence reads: CASSPGLAGISDTQYF. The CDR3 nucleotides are TGTGCCAGCAGCCCAGGACTAGCGGGAATTAGCGATACGCAGTATTTT.

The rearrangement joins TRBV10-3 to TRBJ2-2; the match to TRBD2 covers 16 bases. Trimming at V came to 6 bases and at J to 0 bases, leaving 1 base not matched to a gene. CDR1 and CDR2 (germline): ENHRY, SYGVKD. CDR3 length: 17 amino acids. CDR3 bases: TGTGCCATCAGGGGACTAGCGGGGGGGACGAACACCGGGGAGCTGTTTTTT. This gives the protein CAIRGLAGGTNTGELFF.

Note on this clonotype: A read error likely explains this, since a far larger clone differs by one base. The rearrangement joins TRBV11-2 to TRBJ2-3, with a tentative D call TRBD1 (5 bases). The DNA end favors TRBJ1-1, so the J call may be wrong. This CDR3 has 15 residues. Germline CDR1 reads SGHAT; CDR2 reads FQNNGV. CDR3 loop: CVSSLEPGTASGAFF. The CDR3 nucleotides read TGTGTCAGCAGCTTAGAACCGGGGACCGCCTCGGGCGCTTTCTTT.

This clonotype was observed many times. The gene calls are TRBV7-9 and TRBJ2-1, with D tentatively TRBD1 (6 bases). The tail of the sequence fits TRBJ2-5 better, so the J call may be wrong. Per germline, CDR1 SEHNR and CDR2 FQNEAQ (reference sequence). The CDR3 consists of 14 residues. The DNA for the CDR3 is TGTGCCAGCAGCTCCAACACAGGGTCAGAGACCCAGTACTTC. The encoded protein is CASSSNTGSETQYF.

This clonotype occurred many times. The CDR3 protein is CASSPGERGQETQYF. In nucleotides, the CDR3 is TGTGCCAGCAGCCCCGGGGAGCGGGGCCAAGAGACCCAGTACTTC. The rearrangement joins TRBV11-3 to TRBJ2-1, with 7 bases fitting TRBD2. The DNA end favors TRBJ2-5, so the J call may be wrong. CDR1 is SGHNT, CDR2 YENEEA, per germline. The CDR3 has 15 amino acids.

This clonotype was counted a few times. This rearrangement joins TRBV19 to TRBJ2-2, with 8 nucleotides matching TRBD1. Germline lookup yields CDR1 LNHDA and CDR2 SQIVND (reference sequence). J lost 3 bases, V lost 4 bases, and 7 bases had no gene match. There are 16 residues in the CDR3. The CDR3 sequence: CASSRTGGQHTGELFF. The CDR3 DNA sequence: TGTGCCAGTAGTAGAACAGGGGGTCAGCACACCGGGGAGCTGTTTTTT.